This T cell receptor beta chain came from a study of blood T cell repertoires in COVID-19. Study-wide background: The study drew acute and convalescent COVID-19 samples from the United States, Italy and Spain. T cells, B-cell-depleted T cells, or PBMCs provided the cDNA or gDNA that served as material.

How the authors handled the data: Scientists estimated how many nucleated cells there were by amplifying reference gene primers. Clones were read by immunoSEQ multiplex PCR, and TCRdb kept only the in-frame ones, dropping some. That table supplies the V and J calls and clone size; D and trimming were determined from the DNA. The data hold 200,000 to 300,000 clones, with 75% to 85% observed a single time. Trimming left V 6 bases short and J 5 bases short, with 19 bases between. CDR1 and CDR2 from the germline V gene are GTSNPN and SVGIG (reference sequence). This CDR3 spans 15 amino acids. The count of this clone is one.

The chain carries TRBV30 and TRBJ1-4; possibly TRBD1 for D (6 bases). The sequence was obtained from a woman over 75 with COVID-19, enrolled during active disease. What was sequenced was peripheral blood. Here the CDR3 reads CACNTGYGGNEKLFF. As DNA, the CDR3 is TGTGCCTGTAATACAGGGTATGGTGGGAATGAAAAACTGTTTTTT.